This TCR beta chain was sequenced for a study of CXCR3-negative and CXCR3-positive naive CD8 T cells. In the study overall: The total count of TRB reads reached 120 million to 150 million, and each library contributed about 1.5 +/- 0.3 million. General study findings and limits: TRBV-TRBJ usage was similar across naive CXCR3 subsets but distinct in memory cells. Similarly elevated diversity marked both naive subsets, with memory CD8+ cells showing far lower diversity.

This clonotype is labeled medium-sized based on frequency. What it binds is unknown. Preparation of TRB cDNA libraries relied on 5' RACE carrying UMI labels. Reanalyzing the 5' RACE reads, TCRdb keeps one entry per CDR3 protein, without DNA. The listing contains about 40,000 distinct CDR3 sequences. The CDR3 is made up of 13 amino acids. Germline V gene sequence: CDR1 MNHEY, CDR2 SVGEGT. Sequenced material: memory CD8+ T cells from blood. This chain joins TRBV6-2 or TRBV6-3 and TRBJ2-2; TCRdb's D gene call, TRBD2, goes unchecked for lack of DNA. This TCR was recovered from a human donor in good health. Some clones in this sample may be carry-over from other donors' samples. The CDR3 here is CASSREERGELFF.